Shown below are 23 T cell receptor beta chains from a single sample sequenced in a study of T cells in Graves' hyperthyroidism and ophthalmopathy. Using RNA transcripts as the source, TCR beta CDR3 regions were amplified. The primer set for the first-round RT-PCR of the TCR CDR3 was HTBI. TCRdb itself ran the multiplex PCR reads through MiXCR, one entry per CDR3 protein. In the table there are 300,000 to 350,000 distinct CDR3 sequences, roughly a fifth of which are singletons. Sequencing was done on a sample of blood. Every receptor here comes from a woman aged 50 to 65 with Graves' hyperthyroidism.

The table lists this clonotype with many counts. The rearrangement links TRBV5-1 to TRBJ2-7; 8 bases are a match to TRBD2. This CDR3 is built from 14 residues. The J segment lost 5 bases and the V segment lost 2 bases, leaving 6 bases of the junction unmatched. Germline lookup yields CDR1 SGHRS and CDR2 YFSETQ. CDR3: CASSFTGRAHEQYF. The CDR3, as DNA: TGCGCCAGCAGCTTCACCGGGAGGGCCCACGAGCAGTACTTC.

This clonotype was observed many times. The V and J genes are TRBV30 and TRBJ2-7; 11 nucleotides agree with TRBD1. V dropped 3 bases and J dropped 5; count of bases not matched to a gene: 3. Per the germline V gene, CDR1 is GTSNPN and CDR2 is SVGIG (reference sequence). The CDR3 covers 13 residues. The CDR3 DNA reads TGTGCCTGGAGAGGACAGGGGGCTAACGAGCAGTACTTC. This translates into CAWRGQGANEQYF.

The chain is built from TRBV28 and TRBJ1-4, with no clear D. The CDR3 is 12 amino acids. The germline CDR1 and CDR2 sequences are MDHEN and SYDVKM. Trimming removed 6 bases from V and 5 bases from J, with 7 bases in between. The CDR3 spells CASRDGNEKLFF. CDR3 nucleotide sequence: TGTGCCAGCAGGGACGGGAATGAAAAACTGTTTTTT. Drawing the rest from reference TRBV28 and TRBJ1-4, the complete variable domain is DVKVTQSSRYLVKRTGEKVFLECVQDMDHENMFWYRQDPGLGLRLIYFSYDVKMKEKGDIPEGYSVSREKKERFSLILESASTNQTSMYLCASRDGNEKLFFGSGTQLSVL.

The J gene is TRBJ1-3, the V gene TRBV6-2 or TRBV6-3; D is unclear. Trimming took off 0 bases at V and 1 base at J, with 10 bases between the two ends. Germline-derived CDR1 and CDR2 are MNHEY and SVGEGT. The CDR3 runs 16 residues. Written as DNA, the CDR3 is TGTGCCAGCAGTTACTCGCGACCGACTTCTGGAAACACCATATATTTT. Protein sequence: CASSYSRPTSGNTIYF.

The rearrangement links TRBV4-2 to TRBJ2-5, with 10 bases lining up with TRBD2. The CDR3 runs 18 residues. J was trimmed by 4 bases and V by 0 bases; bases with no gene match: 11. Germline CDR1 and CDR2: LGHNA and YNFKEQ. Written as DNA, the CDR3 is TGTGCCAGCAGCCAAGATCCAAGCAAAGCGGGGGGGCCAGAGACCCAGTACTTC. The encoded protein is CASSQDPSKAGGPETQYF.

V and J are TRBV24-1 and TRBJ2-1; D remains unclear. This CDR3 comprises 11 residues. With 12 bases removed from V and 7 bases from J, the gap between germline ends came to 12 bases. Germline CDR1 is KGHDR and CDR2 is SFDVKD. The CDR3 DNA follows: TGTGCCGTCGGACGGATTAATGAGCAGTTCTTC. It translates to CAVGRINEQFF.

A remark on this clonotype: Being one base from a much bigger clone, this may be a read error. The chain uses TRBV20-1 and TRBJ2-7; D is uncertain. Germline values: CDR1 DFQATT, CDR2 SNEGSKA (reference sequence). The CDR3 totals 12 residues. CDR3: CSASQLSYEQHF. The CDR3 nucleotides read TGCAGTGCTAGTCAGTTGTCCTACGAGCAGCACTTC.

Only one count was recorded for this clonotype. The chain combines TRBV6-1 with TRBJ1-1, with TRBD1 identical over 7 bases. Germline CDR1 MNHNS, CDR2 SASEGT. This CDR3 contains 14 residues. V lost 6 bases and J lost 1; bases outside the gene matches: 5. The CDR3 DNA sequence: TGTGCCAGCAGACAGGGGACACCGAACACTGAAGCTTTCTTT. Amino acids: CASRQGTPNTEAFF.

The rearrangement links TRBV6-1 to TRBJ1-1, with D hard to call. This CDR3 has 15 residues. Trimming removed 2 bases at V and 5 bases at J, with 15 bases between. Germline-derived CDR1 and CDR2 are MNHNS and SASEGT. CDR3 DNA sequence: TGTGCCAGCAGTGAACGCTCATGGGGTCAAACTGAAGCTTTCTTT. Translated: CASSERSWGQTEAFF.

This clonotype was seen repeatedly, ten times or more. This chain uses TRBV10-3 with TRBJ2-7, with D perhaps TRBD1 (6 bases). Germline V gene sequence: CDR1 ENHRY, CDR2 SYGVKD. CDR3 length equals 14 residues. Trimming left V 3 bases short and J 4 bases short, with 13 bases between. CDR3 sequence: CAISDRGSTYEQYF. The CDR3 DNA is TGTGCCATCAGTGACAGGGGTAGCACGTACGAGCAGTACTTC.

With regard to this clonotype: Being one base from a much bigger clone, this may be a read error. In DNA form, the CDR3 reads TGTGCCAGCAGCCAAGTGTCGGTGAACACTGTAGCTTTCTTT. Encoded protein: CASSQVSVNTVAFF. The rearrangement links TRBV3-1 to TRBJ1-1; the D is unclear. CDR1 is LGHDT, CDR2 YNNKEL, per germline (reference sequence). The CDR3 covers 14 residues.

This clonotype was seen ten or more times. CDR3 bases: TGTGCCAGCAGTGAAGAGGGCAGAGGGTACGAGCAGTACTTC. The encoded protein is CASSEEGRGYEQYF. The gene calls are TRBV2 and TRBJ2-7; maybe TRBD2 (5 bases). Germline CDR1 SNHLY, CDR2 FYNNEI. The CDR3 has 14 amino acids. The V and J ends lost 1 base and 4 bases respectively, with 11 bases between them.

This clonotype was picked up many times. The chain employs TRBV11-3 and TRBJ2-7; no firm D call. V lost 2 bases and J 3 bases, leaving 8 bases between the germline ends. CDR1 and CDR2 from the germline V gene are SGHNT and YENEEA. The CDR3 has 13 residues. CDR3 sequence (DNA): TGTGCCAGCAGCTTACGGATTCTCTACGAGCAGTACTTC. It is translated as CASSLRILYEQYF.

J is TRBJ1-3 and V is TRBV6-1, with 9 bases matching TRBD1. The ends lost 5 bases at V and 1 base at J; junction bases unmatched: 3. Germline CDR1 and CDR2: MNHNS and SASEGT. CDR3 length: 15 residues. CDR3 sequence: CASSQDRGSGNTIYF. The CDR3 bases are TGTGCCAGCAGTCAAGACAGGGGGTCTGGAAACACCATATATTTT.

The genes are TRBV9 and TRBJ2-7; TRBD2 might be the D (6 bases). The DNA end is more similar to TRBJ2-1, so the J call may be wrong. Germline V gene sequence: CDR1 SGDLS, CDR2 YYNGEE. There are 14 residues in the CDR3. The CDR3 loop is CASSVTGARYEQFF. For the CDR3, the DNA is TGTGCCAGCAGCGTAACGGGAGCTAGGTACGAGCAGTTCTTC.

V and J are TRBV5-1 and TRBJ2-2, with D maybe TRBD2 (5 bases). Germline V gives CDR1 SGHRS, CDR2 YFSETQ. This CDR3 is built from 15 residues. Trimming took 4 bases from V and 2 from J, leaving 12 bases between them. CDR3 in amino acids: CASSEPGVNTGELFF. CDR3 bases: TGCGCCAGCAGCGAGCCCGGGGTCAACACCGGGGAGCTGTTTTTT.

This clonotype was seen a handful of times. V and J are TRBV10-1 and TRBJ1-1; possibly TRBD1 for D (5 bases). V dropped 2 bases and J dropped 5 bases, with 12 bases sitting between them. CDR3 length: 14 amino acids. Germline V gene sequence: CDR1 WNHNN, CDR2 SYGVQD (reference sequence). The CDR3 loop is CASSEKLGETEAFF. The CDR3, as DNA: TGCGCCAGCAGTGAGAAGTTGGGGGAAACTGAAGCTTTCTTT.

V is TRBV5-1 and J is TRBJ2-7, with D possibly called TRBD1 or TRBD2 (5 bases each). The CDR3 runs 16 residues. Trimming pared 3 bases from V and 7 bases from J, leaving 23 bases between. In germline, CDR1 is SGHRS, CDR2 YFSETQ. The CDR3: CASSSSWDGGMWEQYF. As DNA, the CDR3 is TGCGCCAGCAGCTCGAGTTGGGACGGAGGTATGTGGGAGCAGTACTTC.

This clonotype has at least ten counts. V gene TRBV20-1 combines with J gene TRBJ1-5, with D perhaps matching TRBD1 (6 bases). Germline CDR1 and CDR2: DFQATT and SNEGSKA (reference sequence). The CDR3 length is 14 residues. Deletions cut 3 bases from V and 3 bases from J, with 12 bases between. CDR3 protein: CSASGTWNNQPQHF. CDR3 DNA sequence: TGCAGTGCTAGCGGGACATGGAACAATCAGCCCCAGCATTTT.

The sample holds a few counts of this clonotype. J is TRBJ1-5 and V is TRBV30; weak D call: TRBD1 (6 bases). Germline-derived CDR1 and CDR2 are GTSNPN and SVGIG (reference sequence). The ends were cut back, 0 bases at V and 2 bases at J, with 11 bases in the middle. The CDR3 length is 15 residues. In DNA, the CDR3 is TGTGCCTGGAGTGTACAGGGCTTTCGCAATCAGCCCCAGCATTTT. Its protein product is CAWSVQGFRNQPQHF.

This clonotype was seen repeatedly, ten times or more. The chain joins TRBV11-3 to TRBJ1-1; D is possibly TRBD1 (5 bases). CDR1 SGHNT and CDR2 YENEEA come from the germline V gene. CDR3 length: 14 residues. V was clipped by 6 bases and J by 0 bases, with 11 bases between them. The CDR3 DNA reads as TGTGCCAGCAGATCTGGGGGTATGAACACTGAAGCTTTCTTT. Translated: CASRSGGMNTEAFF. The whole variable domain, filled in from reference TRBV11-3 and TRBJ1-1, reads EAGVVQSPRYKIIEKKQPVAFWCNPISGHNTLYWYLQNLGQGPELLIRYENEEAVDDSQLPKDRFSAERLKGVDSTLKIQPAELGDSAVYLCASRSGGMNTEAFFGQGTRLTVV.

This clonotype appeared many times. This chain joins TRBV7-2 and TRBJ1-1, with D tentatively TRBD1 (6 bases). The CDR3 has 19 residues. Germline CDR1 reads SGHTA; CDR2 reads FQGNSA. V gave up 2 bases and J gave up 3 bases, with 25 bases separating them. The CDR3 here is CASSLRMGAAVPSYTEAFF. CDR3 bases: TGTGCCAGCAGCTTAAGGATGGGGGCGGCGGTTCCATCCTACACTGAAGCTTTCTTT.

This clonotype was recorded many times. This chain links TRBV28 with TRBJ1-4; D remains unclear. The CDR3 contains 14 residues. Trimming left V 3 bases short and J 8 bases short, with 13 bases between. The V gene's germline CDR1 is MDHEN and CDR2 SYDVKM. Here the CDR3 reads CASSLVGRKEKLFF. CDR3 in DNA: TGTGCCAGCAGTTTGGTGGGAAGGAAGGAAAAACTGTTTTTT. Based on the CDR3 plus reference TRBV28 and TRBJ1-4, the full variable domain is DVKVTQSSRYLVKRTGEKVFLECVQDMDHENMFWYRQDPGLGLRLIYFSYDVKMKEKGDIPEGYSVSREKKERFSLILESASTNQTSMYLCASSLVGRKEKLFFGSGTQLSVL.